The 5 T cell receptor beta chains below all came from one sample that was sequenced in a study of T cells in Graves' hyperthyroidism and ophthalmopathy. RNA transcripts gave rise to amplified TCR beta CDR3 regions. HTBI primers drove first-round RT-PCR of the TCR CDR3. Via MiXCR, TCRdb re-called the multiplex PCR reads, giving one row per CDR3 protein. The profile shows about 300,000 distinct CDR3 sequences, around 25% of them singletons. The sample comprised blood. Every receptor here comes from a middle-aged man with Graves' hyperthyroidism that later progressed to Graves' ophthalmopathy.

This clonotype was observed at least ten times. The chain employs TRBV19 and TRBJ2-7; TRBD2 is a possible D gene (6 bases). Germline V gene data show CDR1 as LNHDA and CDR2 as SQIVND (reference sequence). The CDR3 spans 15 residues. Trimming pared 3 bases from V and 2 bases from J, leaving 14 bases between. CDR3 in DNA: TGTGCCAGTAGTATGGTGGCGGGGAGCCCCTACGAGCAGTACTTC. Translation: CASSMVAGSPYEQYF.

At least ten counts were recorded for this clonotype. V usage is TRBV7-9 and J usage is TRBJ2-7; unclear D gene. Trimming took off 3 bases at V and 3 bases at J, with 9 bases between the two ends. This CDR3 has 13 amino acids. Germline CDR1 reads SEHNR; CDR2 reads FQNEAQ (reference sequence). In DNA, the CDR3 is TGTGCCAGCAGCTTCATCCCTGGCTACGAGCAGTACTTC. Amino acids: CASSFIPGYEQYF.

This clonotype was picked up many times. The chain recombines TRBV20-1 with TRBJ1-1; perhaps TRBD1 as D (6 bases). This CDR3 region has 15 residues. Trimming pared 4 bases from V and 6 bases from J, leaving 21 bases between. CDR1 is DFQATT and CDR2 is SNEGSKA in the germline V gene (reference sequence). Here the CDR3 DNA reads TGCAGTGCTAAGCCACAGGGAATTGTAAACTCTGAAGCTTTCTTT. Residues: CSAKPQGIVNSEAFF.

This rearrangement joins TRBV28 to TRBJ2-6, with D uncertain. V shed 6 bases and J shed 1 base, with 13 bases lying between them. This CDR3 spans 16 amino acids. CDR1 is MDHEN and CDR2 is SYDVKM in the germline V gene. CDR3 protein: CASSPPTGSGANVLTF. CDR3 bases: TGTGCCAGCAGCCCTCCGACCGGGTCTGGGGCCAACGTCCTGACTTTC.

This rearrangement joins TRBV12-3 or TRBV12-4 to TRBJ2-2, with unresolved D. This CDR3 region has 14 residues. V was trimmed by 7 bases and J by 1 base, leaving 10 bases between them. The CDR3 protein is CASISLGNTGELFF. As DNA, the CDR3 is TGTGCCAGCATCAGTCTAGGGAACACCGGGGAGCTGTTTTTT.